A selection of T cell receptor beta chains follows, all from one sample in a study of human T cells and chemical hapten exposure. TCRdb re-analysed the RACE reads in MiXCR, keeping a single row per CDR3 protein. Here the sample spans 100,000 to 150,000 distinct CDR3 sequences, less than 15% being singletons. This specimen consisted of whole blood, obtained in connection with sensitization to the hapten diphenylcyclopropenone (DPC). These receptors were taken from a woman under 30 with alopecia areata. Some clones in this sample may be carry-over from other donors' samples. Both conserved end residues are part of each CDR3. D genes are given only for firm matches. Clone sizes are given selectively: once, few, many, or a class where the clone is expanded.

J gene: TRBJ1-2
V gene: TRBV12-3/TRBV12-4
D gene: TRBD1
clone size: few
CDR3 protein: CASRPSGTGLKGYTF
CDR3 DNA: TGTGCCAGCAGACCATCGGGGACAGGGTTGAAAGGCTACACCTTC

J gene: TRBJ1-5
V gene: TRBV4-2
D gene: TRBD1
clone size: many
CDR3 protein: CASSQIDRGNQPQHF
CDR3 DNA: TGTGCCAGCAGCCAGATCGACAGGGGCAATCAGCCCCAGCATTTT

J gene: TRBJ2-2
V gene: TRBV7-2
D gene: TRBD2
clone size: .
CDR3 protein: CASSMRLAGNTGELFF
CDR3 DNA: TGTGCCAGCAGCATGCGACTAGCGGGGAACACCGGGGAGCTGTTTTTT

J gene: TRBJ2-7
V gene: TRBV10-3
D gene: TRBD1
clone size: few
CDR3 protein: CAISLMTGGTWQYF
CDR3 DNA: TGTGCCATCAGTCTAATGACAGGGGGAACGTGGCAGTACTTC

J gene: TRBJ2-7
V gene: TRBV20-1
D gene: TRBD1
clone size: .
CDR3 protein: CSARIPGQAYEQYF
CDR3 DNA: TGCAGTGCTAGAATCCCGGGACAGGCCTACGAGCAGTACTTC

J gene: TRBJ2-2
V gene: TRBV29-1
D gene: TRBD1
clone size: many
CDR3 protein: CSVGQGPSNTGELFF
CDR3 DNA: TGCAGCGTTGGACAGGGGCCCTCGAACACCGGGGAGCTGTTTTTT

J gene: TRBJ1-1
V gene: TRBV7-9
D gene: .
clone size: many
CDR3 protein: CASSLNRAVTEAFF
CDR3 DNA: TGTGCCAGCAGCTTAAACAGGGCGGTCACTGAAGCTTTCTTT

J gene: TRBJ2-5
V gene: TRBV5-1
D gene: TRBD1
clone size: few
CDR3 protein: CASSLQGQGVGETQYF
CDR3 DNA: TGCGCCAGCAGCCTCCAAGGACAGGGGGTTGGTGAGACCCAGTACTTC

J gene: TRBJ1-1
V gene: TRBV5-5
D gene: .
clone size: .
CDR3 protein: CASSLVGRTEAFF
CDR3 DNA: TGTGCCAGCAGCCTGGTTGGGCGAACTGAAGCTTTCTTT

J gene: TRBJ2-2
V gene: TRBV6-6
D gene: .
clone size: few
CDR3 protein: CAISGYTGELFF
CDR3 DNA: TGTGCCATATCGGGGTACACCGGGGAGCTGTTTTTT

J gene: TRBJ1-5
V gene: TRBV18
D gene: .
clone size: few
CDR3 protein: CASSPGPLSNQPQHF
CDR3 DNA: TGTGCCAGCTCACCAGGGCCACTTAGCAATCAGCCCCAGCATTTT

J gene: TRBJ1-1
V gene: TRBV6-1
D gene: .
clone size: .
CDR3 protein: CASSEARGATEAFF
CDR3 DNA: TGTGCCAGCAGTGAAGCGCGAGGGGCCACTGAAGCTTTCTTT

J gene: TRBJ2-2
V gene: TRBV28
D gene: .
clone size: .
CDR3 protein: CASSLGGPRTGELFF
CDR3 DNA: TGTGCCAGCAGTCTCGGGGGGCCCCGCACCGGGGAGCTGTTTTTT

J gene: TRBJ2-1
V gene: TRBV5-1
D gene: TRBD1
clone size: .
CDR3 protein: CASSPGQGVYNEQFF
CDR3 DNA: TGCGCCAGCAGCCCGGGACAGGGTGTCTACAATGAGCAGTTCTTC

J gene: TRBJ1-2
V gene: TRBV6-5
D gene: .
clone size: .
CDR3 protein: CASSYSKGTYGYTF
CDR3 DNA: TGTGCCAGCAGTTACTCGAAGGGTACCTATGGCTACACCTTC

J gene: TRBJ1-4
V gene: TRBV3-1
D gene: TRBD1
clone size: .
CDR3 protein: CASSLRTGGLGEKLFF
CDR3 DNA: TGTGCCAGCAGCCTCCGGACAGGGGGCCTTGGGGAAAAACTGTTTTTT

J gene: TRBJ1-5
V gene: TRBV6-5
D gene: .
clone size: once
CDR3 protein: CASRETSNQPQHF
CDR3 DNA: TGTGCCAGCAGAGAAACATCTAATCAGCCCCAGCATTTT

J gene: TRBJ2-1
V gene: TRBV6-2/TRBV6-3
D gene: TRBD2
clone size: many
CDR3 protein: CASTPPGGAPYNEQFF
CDR3 DNA: TGTGCCAGCACCCCCCCCGGGGGGGCCCCCTACAATGAGCAGTTCTTC

J gene: TRBJ2-5
V gene: TRBV7-9
D gene: TRBD1
clone size: many
CDR3 protein: CASSLQGLETQYF
CDR3 DNA: TGTGCCAGCAGTTTACAGGGGTTGGAGACCCAGTACTTC

J gene: TRBJ1-5
V gene: TRBV20-1
D gene: .
clone size: .
CDR3 protein: CSAVSGDTYSWRNQSQHF
CDR3 DNA: TGCAGTGCCGTGTCAGGGGACACGTACTCCTGGCGGAATCAGTCCCAGCATTTT

J gene: TRBJ2-2
V gene: TRBV6-2/TRBV6-3
D gene: TRBD1
clone size: many
CDR3 protein: CASRETGWNTGELFF
CDR3 DNA: TGTGCCAGCAGGGAGACAGGGTGGAACACCGGGGAGCTGTTTTTT

J gene: TRBJ1-2
V gene: TRBV7-2
D gene: .
clone size: .
CDR3 protein: CASSLYLGYTF
CDR3 DNA: TGTGCCAGCAGCTTATACCTTGGCTACACCTTC

J gene: TRBJ1-4
V gene: TRBV7-2
D gene: TRBD1
clone size: .
CDR3 protein: CASSTGVTNEKLFF
CDR3 DNA: TGTGCCAGCAGCACAGGGGTAACTAATGAAAAACTGTTTTTT

J gene: TRBJ1-3
V gene: TRBV12-3/TRBV12-4
D gene: .
clone size: many
CDR3 protein: CASRLRGASGNTIYF
CDR3 DNA: TGTGCCAGCAGGCTAAGGGGGGCTTCAGGAAACACCATATATTTT

J gene: TRBJ2-5
V gene: TRBV24-1
D gene: .
clone size: .
CDR3 protein: CATSDPNGTRETQYF
CDR3 DNA: TGTGCCACCAGTGATCCAAATGGGACAAGAGAGACCCAGTACTTC

J gene: TRBJ1-1
V gene: TRBV28
D gene: .
clone size: .
CDR3 protein: CASSFFVGPLNTEAFF
CDR3 DNA: TGTGCCAGCAGTTTCTTCGTCGGACCGCTGAACACTGAAGCTTTCTTT

J gene: TRBJ2-3
V gene: TRBV29-1
D gene: .
clone size: many
CDR3 protein: CSVLGDSSTDTQYF
CDR3 DNA: TGCAGCGTTTTGGGAGACAGTAGCACAGATACGCAGTATTTT

J gene: TRBJ1-5
V gene: TRBV18
D gene: .
clone size: few
CDR3 protein: CASSPGGGLQPQHF
CDR3 DNA: TGTGCCAGCTCACCAGGGGGGGGCCTTCAGCCCCAGCATTTT

J gene: TRBJ1-3
V gene: TRBV2
D gene: .
clone size: .
CDR3 protein: CASSETGGSGNTIYF
CDR3 DNA: TGTGCCAGCAGTGAAACGGGGGGCTCTGGAAACACCATATATTTT

J gene: TRBJ1-6
V gene: TRBV7-9
D gene: .
clone size: few
CDR3 protein: CASSFGQSQNSPLHF
CDR3 DNA: TGTGCCAGCAGCTTCGGACAGTCGCAGAATTCACCCCTCCACTTT

J gene: TRBJ2-1
V gene: TRBV9
D gene: .
clone size: .
CDR3 protein: CASSAQPGTEQFF
CDR3 DNA: TGTGCCAGCAGCGCCCAACCCGGGACTGAGCAGTTCTTC

J gene: TRBJ1-1
V gene: TRBV2
D gene: TRBD1
clone size: .
CDR3 protein: CASSVGQKNTEAFF
CDR3 DNA: TGTGCCAGCAGTGTGGGACAGAAGAACACTGAAGCTTTCTTT

J gene: TRBJ2-2
V gene: TRBV11-3
D gene: .
clone size: .
CDR3 protein: CASGTTRTGELFF
CDR3 DNA: TGTGCCAGCGGGACAACTCGCACCGGGGAGCTGTTTTTT

J gene: TRBJ2-7
V gene: TRBV10-3
D gene: .
clone size: few
CDR3 protein: CAISDADSYYEQYF
CDR3 DNA: TGTGCCATCAGTGACGCGGACAGCTACTACGAGCAGTACTTC

J gene: TRBJ2-2
V gene: TRBV4-3
D gene: .
clone size: .
CDR3 protein: CASSQGDVRGAGTGELFF
CDR3 DNA: TGCGCCAGCAGCCAAGGGGACGTGAGGGGGGCGGGCACCGGGGAGCTGTTTTTT

J gene: TRBJ1-1
V gene: TRBV20-1
D gene: TRBD1
clone size: .
CDR3 protein: CSASPRGPEAFF
CDR3 DNA: TGCAGTGCTAGTCCCAGGGGGCCTGAAGCTTTCTTT

J gene: TRBJ2-3
V gene: TRBV5-4
D gene: .
clone size: few
CDR3 protein: CASSYGLARSTDTQYF
CDR3 DNA: TGTGCCAGCAGCTACGGCCTAGCCCGTAGCACAGATACGCAGTATTTT